The clone carrying this T cell receptor beta chain was observed many times. Its antigen remains unknown. The entry originates in a study of T cells in Graves' hyperthyroidism and ophthalmopathy. Regarding the study as a whole: Ophthalmopathy was distinguished from stable hyperthyroidism by 13 V-J signatures.

The V end was cut by 0 bases, the J end by 6 bases, with 5 bases between. This CDR3 has 13 amino acids. Germline CDR1 is LNHNV and CDR2 is YYDKDF (reference sequence). RNA transcripts were the template for amplifying TCR beta CDR3 regions. In the first-round RT-PCR of the TCR CDR3, the HTBI primer set was used. TCRdb redid the calling of the multiplex PCR reads with MiXCR, one entry per CDR3 protein. In the table there are 500,000 to 600,000 distinct CDR3 sequences, 35% to 55% of which are singletons. An absence of ophthalmopathy progression within 18 months meant stable Graves' hyperthyroidism. This clonotype originated in a woman between 18 and 29 years old with Graves' hyperthyroidism. This chain joins TRBV15 and TRBJ2-2; D is ambiguous. The material sequenced was peripheral blood or thyroid tissue (not recorded which). In DNA, the CDR3 is TGTGCCACCAGCAGAGAGTGGGCCGGGGAGCTGTTTTTT. Amino acid sequence: CATSREWAGELFF.